Included here is one T cell receptor (beta chain) sequence, with context. Its binding antigen is unknown. Base qualities are missing; no much larger clone stands one base away. This sample was taken from a study of T cells in Graves' hyperthyroidism and ophthalmopathy (dated by TCRdb to between 2018 and 2021). Broadly, across the study: Peripheral blood was sampled at the time of initial diagnosis, prior to any treatment. A discovery cohort of about a hundred patients, 43 with Graves' ophthalmopathy and 57 with stable Graves' hyperthyroidism, was used to find distinguishing TCR V-J signatures. Whether ophthalmopathy could be predicted prospectively was tested in an independent validation cohort made up of under 20 hyperthyroidism patients plus 17 patients who later progressed to ophthalmopathy. The 100 or so discovery patients were randomly divided into training and test sets at a 7:3 ratio. The study also compared thyroid tissue and blood T-cell repertoires from about six Graves' hyperthyroidism patients. Following sampling, methimazole starting at 30 mg daily was given to hyperthyroidism patients, and high-dose intravenous methylprednisolone was given to ophthalmopathy patients. According to the paper, TCR Vbeta CDR3 sequencing was carried out on about 140 peripheral blood samples, which came from 40 to 45 ophthalmopathy, around 75 hyperthyroidism and about 17 progressor patients.

The paper's findings and limits, for the study overall: Most expanded thyroid clonotypes (frequency above 0.001) were also detected in blood, a finding suggesting that blood repertoires may reflect thyroid immune responses. Ophthalmopathy was separated from stable hyperthyroidism by a 13 V-J signature model, with 85% to 90% sensitivity and 81% to 82% specificity obtained in cross-validation and 80%/75% obtained in testing. Sample size was not statistically predetermined, and investigators were not blinded to group allocation. During validation, the model predicted progression to ophthalmopathy a median of roughly 7.1 months ahead of onset, with around 71% sensitivity and 72% to 80% specificity.

The TCR beta CDR3 regions were amplified from the RNA transcripts. The first round of RT-PCR for the TCR CDR3 was performed with the HTBI primer set and the Qiagen OneStep RT-PCR kit. Libraries were constructed in a second round of multiplex PCR, after which size selection and purification were performed. Sequencing of the libraries was done on an Illumina HiSeq2000 using paired-end 100 bp reads. Per the authors' processing: SOAPnuke was used to process the raw data, removing reads that contained adapters or uncalled bases, had a mean Phred below 15, or lacked an exact match to the constant primer or identifier. COPE v1.2.5 was used to merge high-quality paired reads, and clonotypes were defined as unique nucleotide sequences. Clonotypes were aligned to IMGT TRBV, TRBD and TRBJ reference segments using MiTCR v1.1. Analysis was restricted to V-J combinations with a frequency above 0.0001, which covered about 99% of repertoires. A TCS score was defined as the ratio of F50 (clonal expansion) to E x V (chaos), with BLOSUM62-based TCRdist applied between CDR3 peptides within each V-J. Welch's t-statistics and random forest reduced roughly 500 V-J features to about 13, which were used in a naive Bayes classifier (R e1071). The Morisita-Horn index was used to measure how similar the thyroid and blood repertoires were. TCRdb ran its own pipeline on the public reads, namely fastp trimming at Q25 and MiXCR clone calling, and kept in-frame beta chains. Rows are combined by CDR3 protein, so each entry shows the most common genes and DNA. The V and J calls come from TCRdb's annotation, not from the publication. This sample lists over 700,000 distinct CDR3 sequences; roughly a third were detected once. The top ten clones comprise around 32% of the sample.

As encoded in the germline V gene (reference sequence), CDR1 is DFQATT while CDR2 is SNEGSKA. Reading from cysteine to phenylalanine, the CDR3 counts 15 amino acids. Of all the DNA, just the CDR3 is kept, 45 bases in frame from base 1. V drops 1 base and J drops 2 bases, leaving 15 bases in between. A patient counted as having stable Graves' hyperthyroidism if no progression to ophthalmopathy occurred over 18 months of follow-up. Hyperthyroidism patients were aged 18 to 65 years and newly diagnosed, with disease duration of less than 2 months. Exclusion was applied to patients with uncontrolled infections, other autoimmune diseases, pregnancy or lactation. Clinical symptoms, serum thyroxine and TRAb, thyroid ultrasound, and orbital computed tomography formed the basis for the diagnoses. PBMCs were isolated from 10 ml of fresh peripheral blood by Ficoll-Paque density gradient centrifugation. Total RNA was extracted with Trizol reagent, and quality was checked on an Agilent 2100 Bioanalyzer.

Here the chain combines TRBV20-1 and TRBJ2-7, with the D gene tentatively TRBD1 or TRBD2, based on 5 matching bases in each. The source is a woman aged 40 to 49 with Graves' hyperthyroidism. The specimen sequenced was blood. The DNA sequence is TGCAGTGCTAGAGGTAGTTCCAGGGACCCCTACGAGCAGTACTTC. The encoded protein is CSARGSSRDPYEQYF.